A single sample is the source of the 10 T cell receptor beta chains below, sequenced in a study of T-cell reconstitution after alpha-beta-depleted transplantation in children. The TCRbeta library was prepared with unique molecular identifiers. TCRdb re-called the PCR reads with MiXCR, one entry per CDR3 protein. The sample lists almost 500,000 distinct CDR3 sequences; about an eighth were seen once. This specimen was PBMCs from the stem cell graft donor, taken from the stem cell graft. The source is a human donor who donated a stem cell graft to a child with combined immunodeficiency.

The chain couples TRBV12-3 or TRBV12-4 to TRBJ2-5, with 8 bases lining up with TRBD1. The trim removed 3 bases at V and 1 base at J, leaving 4 bases unmatched. CDR3 length equals 15 residues. The CDR3 here is CASSLVQGAQETQYF. DNA for the CDR3: TGTGCCAGCAGTTTGGTCCAGGGGGCCCAAGAGACCCAGTACTTC.

V gene TRBV27 combines with J gene TRBJ1-2; 7 nucleotides line up with TRBD1. The V gene's germline CDR1 is MNHEY and CDR2 SMNVEV (reference sequence). This CDR3 spans 15 amino acids. Trimming at V came to 8 bases and at J to 0 bases, leaving 9 bases not matched to a gene. As DNA, the CDR3 is TGTGCCAGCTCGGAAGACAGGGATCCTAACTATGGCTACACCTTC. Protein sequence: CASSEDRDPNYGYTF.

This clonotype has only a few counts. V and J are TRBV15 and TRBJ1-5; D unclear. V shed 4 bases and J shed 0 bases, with 4 bases lying between them. Germline loops: CDR1 LNHNV, CDR2 YYDKDF (reference sequence). The CDR3 extends over 13 amino acids. The CDR3 spells CATSKISNQPQHF. CDR3 DNA sequence: TGTGCCACCAGCAAGATTAGCAATCAGCCCCAGCATTTT.

This clonotype was picked up a small number of times. The J gene is TRBJ2-1, the V gene TRBV10-3, with 14 bases that match TRBD2. From germline, CDR1 is ENHRY and CDR2 SYGVKD. V was clipped by 4 bases and J by 8 bases; unmatched bases: 4. This CDR3 has 15 amino acids. Here the CDR3 DNA reads TGTGCCATCAGTGGCGGGACTAGCGGGAGCGATGAGCAGTTCTTC. Translated, it gives CAISGGTSGSDEQFF.

At least ten counts were recorded for this clonotype. This chain connects TRBV12-3 or TRBV12-4 to TRBJ2-7, with D possibly called TRBD1 or TRBD2 (5 bases each). This CDR3 is built from 12 residues. Trimming removed 6 bases from V and 5 bases from J, with 11 bases in between. This CDR3 reads CASSPGTDEQYF. CDR3 nucleotides: TGTGCCAGCAGCCCTGGGACGGACGAGCAGTACTTC.

This clonotype showed up just a few times. The V call is TRBV5-6, the J call TRBJ2-7, with 11 bases lining up with TRBD1. V lost 3 bases to trimming and J lost 3 bases; unmatched junction nucleotides: 11. The CDR3 extends over 17 amino acids. Germline CDR1 reads SGHDT; CDR2 reads YYEEEE. This chain's CDR3 is CASSSSFRDRGYYEQYF. CDR3 nucleotide sequence: TGTGCCAGCAGCTCGTCCTTCCGGGACAGGGGGTACTACGAGCAGTACTTC.

The table lists this clonotype with many counts. This chain connects TRBV7-9 to TRBJ2-5, with TRBD1 as a possible D gene (5 bases). The CDR3 is made up of 14 amino acids. The germline gives CDR1 SEHNR, CDR2 FQNEAQ (reference sequence). V lost 1 base and J 5 bases, leaving 11 bases between the germline ends. In DNA form, the CDR3 reads TGTGCCAGCAGCTTAGTAAGGGGTGTGGAGACCCAGTACTTC. Translating it yields CASSLVRGVETQYF.

The J gene is TRBJ2-7, the V gene TRBV7-2, with a weak D call TRBD1 (5 bases). CDR1 is SGHTA and CDR2 is FQGNSA in the germline V gene. The CDR3 sequence is 13 residues long. V was pared by 3 bases and J by 2 bases, with 8 bases between. For the CDR3, the DNA is TGTGCCAGCAGCTTTGACAGTACCTACGAGCAGTACTTC. This encodes CASSFDSTYEQYF.

This clonotype was detected only a few times. The chain has TRBV15 and TRBJ1-1; no clear D gene. V lost 5 bases and J lost 0, with 16 bases in between. The germline V gene has CDR1 LNHNV and CDR2 YYDKDF (reference sequence). The CDR3 length is 16 residues. The CDR3 region has the DNA TGTGCCACCAGCCACCTCTTGGAGGTCCTGAACACTGAAGCTTTCTTT. Amino acid sequence: CATSHLLEVLNTEAFF.

This clonotype was seen a handful of times. V usage is TRBV12-3 or TRBV12-4 and J usage is TRBJ2-2, with D perhaps matching TRBD2 (5 bases). This CDR3 comprises 15 residues. The germline V and J ends were trimmed by 5 bases and 4 bases, with 14 bases remaining between them. The CDR3 region is CASSPRGWGTGELFF. CDR3 DNA: TGTGCCAGCAGTCCACGAGGGTGGGGCACCGGGGAGCTGTTTTTT.